The present TCR beta chain was sequenced within a study of blood T cells in healthy people across ages. Concerning this clonotype: Antigen: not known.

The study, taken as a whole, reports: Older age went with lower TCR beta diversity per million T cells, in a roughly linear way.

Then a second PCR, running about 6 to 12 cycles, was carried out with a sample-barcoded 5' primer and a J-beta primer mix. One entry per CDR3 protein results from TCRdb running MiXCR on the 5' RACE reads. The sample records approximately 700,000 distinct CDR3 sequences, about a third being singletons. CDR3 length equals 16 residues. Per germline, CDR1 DFQATT and CDR2 SNEGSKA (reference sequence). With 1 base removed from V and 0 bases from J, the gap between germline ends came to 14 bases. The gene calls are TRBV20-1 and TRBJ2-3, with TRBD2 as a possible D gene (5 bases). The sample taken for sequencing was blood. This receptor was obtained from an elderly woman in good health. Written as DNA, the CDR3 is TGCAGTGCTAGAGGAACCGGACTTGGAAGCACAGATACGCAGTATTTT. It yields the protein CSARGTGLGSTDTQYF.